The clone carrying this TCR beta chain was detected a few times. Its antigen is unknown. The sample originates from a study of CD8 T cells in ankylosing spondylitis. Quantitative 5'-RACE was performed with molecular barcodes, and it yielded the TCR beta libraries. TCRdb passed the 5' RACE reads through MiXCR, listing each CDR3 protein once. The table has some 150,000 distinct CDR3 sequences, around 42% seen once. Notes on the study in general: Significant enrichment of disease-linked clones was reported in matched ankylosing spondylitis synovial fluid. A TCR beta motif of roughly 8 highly homologous variants seemed to mark ankylosing spondylitis blood.

In germline, CDR1 is SQVTM, CDR2 ANQGSEA. The CDR3 covers 13 residues. V trimming: 6 bases; J trimming: 5 bases; junction bases outside the gene matches: 10. The sequenced sample was synovial fluid, either unsorted or a sorted T cell fraction (not recorded which). V and J are TRBV29-1 and TRBJ2-7; the match to TRBD1 covers 7 bases. The TCR sequence derives from a male donor with ankylosing spondylitis. The DNA for the CDR3 is TGCAGCGTCTCCTCGACAGGGCCCCACGAGCAGTACTTC. Translated: CSVSSTGPHEQYF.